This TCR beta chain was retrieved from a study of blood T cell repertoires in COVID-19. Looking at the study overall: There were acute and convalescent COVID-19 samples, and they came from the United States, Italy and Spain. Nucleic acid was either cDNA or gDNA, and it came from T cells, B-cell-depleted T cells, or PBMCs.

Methods used by the authors: Researchers report that nucleated cell counts were estimated from reference gene primer amplification. Using immunoSEQ multiplex PCR, the repertoire was profiled, and TCRdb retains in-frame clones only, with some absent. D and trimming come from the DNA, and the V and J calls and clone size come from that table. The sample lists 90,000 to 120,000 clones; roughly nine tenths were seen once. This clone was recorded once. The source of this sequence is a man in his sixties with acute or convalescent COVID-19. The source material was peripheral blood.

CDR3 amino acids: CASSLGWGREAFF. CDR3 in DNA: TGTGCCAGCAGCTTGGGGTGGGGCAGGGAAGCTTTCTTT. The chain joins TRBV5-8 to TRBJ1-1; a weak D match, TRBD1 (5 bases). This CDR3 comprises 13 residues. Trimming left V 0 bases short and J 8 bases short, with 11 bases between. In germline, CDR1 is SGHTS, CDR2 YDEGEE.